The source of this T cell receptor (beta chain) is a study of long-term antiretroviral therapy in people with HIV. Across the whole study: When the earliest samples were collected, ART was typically delayed until CD4 counts fell. Study findings and constraints: Clonotypes expanded prior to ART showed repertoire dominance at all sampled time points. HIV repertoires had narrower CDR3 length ranges than controls.

This clone was seen a single time. Its cognate antigen is unknown. CDR1 and CDR2 (germline): SGHDN, FVKESK. This CDR3 has 12 residues. Trimming took 3 bases from V and 10 from J, leaving 10 bases between them. Assay version v3.0 of immunoSEQ was used, and it was run at survey level. The assay was immunoSEQ multiplex PCR, and TCRdb's table has in-frame clones only and misses some. The sample records 9,000 to 15,000 clones, roughly 80% being singletons. Post-ART PBMC samples numbered at least two per donor, and pre-ART ones at least one. This TCR was recovered from a woman aged 40 to 49 with HIV. The rearrangement joins TRBV14 to TRBJ2-1; D might be TRBD1 or TRBD2, each matching 6 bases. The material sequenced was unsorted PBMCs, taken 0.8 years before starting antiretroviral therapy. CDR3 protein: CASSHSGGEQFF. CDR3 in DNA: TGTGCCAGCAGCCACTCCGGGGGCGAGCAGTTCTTC.